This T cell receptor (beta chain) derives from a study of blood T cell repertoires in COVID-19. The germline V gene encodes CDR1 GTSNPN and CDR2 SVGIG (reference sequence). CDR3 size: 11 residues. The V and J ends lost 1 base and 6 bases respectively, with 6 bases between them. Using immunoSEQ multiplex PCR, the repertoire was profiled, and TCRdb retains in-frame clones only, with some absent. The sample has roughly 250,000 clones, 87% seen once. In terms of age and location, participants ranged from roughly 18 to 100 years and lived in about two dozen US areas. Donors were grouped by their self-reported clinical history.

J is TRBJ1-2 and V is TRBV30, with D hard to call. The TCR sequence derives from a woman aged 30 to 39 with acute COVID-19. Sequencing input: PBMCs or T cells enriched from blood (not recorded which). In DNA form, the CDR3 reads TGTGCCTGGAGTGGAGGGCATGGCTACACCTTC. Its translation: CAWSGGHGYTF.